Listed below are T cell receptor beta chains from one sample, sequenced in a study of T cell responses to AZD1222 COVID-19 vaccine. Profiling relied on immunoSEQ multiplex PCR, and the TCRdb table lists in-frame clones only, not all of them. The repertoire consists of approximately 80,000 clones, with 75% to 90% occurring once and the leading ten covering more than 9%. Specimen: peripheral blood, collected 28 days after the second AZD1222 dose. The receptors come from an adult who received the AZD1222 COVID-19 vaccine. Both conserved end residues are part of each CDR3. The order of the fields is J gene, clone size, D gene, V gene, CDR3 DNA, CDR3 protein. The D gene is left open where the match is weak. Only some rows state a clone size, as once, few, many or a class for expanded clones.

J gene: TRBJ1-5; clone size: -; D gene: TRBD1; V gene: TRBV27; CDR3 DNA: TGTGCCAGCAGTTTATCGACAGGGGAGGGACGCAATCAGCCCCAGCATTTT; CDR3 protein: CASSLSTGEGRNQPQHF
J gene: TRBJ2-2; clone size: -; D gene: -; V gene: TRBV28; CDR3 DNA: TGTGCCAGTTGTTCCGGGATTTACACCGGGGAGCTGTTTTTT; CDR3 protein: CASCSGIYTGELFF
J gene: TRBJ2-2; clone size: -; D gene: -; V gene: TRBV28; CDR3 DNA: TGTGCCAGCAGCCGGACAGTTAACACCGGGGAGCTGTTTTTT; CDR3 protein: CASSRTVNTGELFF
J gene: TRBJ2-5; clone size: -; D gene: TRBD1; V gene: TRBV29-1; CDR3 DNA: TGCAGCGTCACAACAGGGGACCAAGAGACCCAGTACTTC; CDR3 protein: CSVTTGDQETQYF
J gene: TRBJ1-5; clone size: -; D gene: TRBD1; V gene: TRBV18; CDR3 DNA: TGTGCCAGCTCACCGGGACAGTTCAATCAGCCCCAGCATTTT; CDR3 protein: CASSPGQFNQPQHF
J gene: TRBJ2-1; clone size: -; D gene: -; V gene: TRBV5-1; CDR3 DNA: TGCGCCAGCAGCTTGTGGCAGCAATACAATGAGCAGTTCTTC; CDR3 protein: CASSLWQQYNEQFF
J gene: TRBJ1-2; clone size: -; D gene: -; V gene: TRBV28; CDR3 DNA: TGTGCCAGCAGTTTAGGTCCCACCGTCAAAGCCAACTATGGCTACACCTTC; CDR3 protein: CASSLGPTVKANYGYTF
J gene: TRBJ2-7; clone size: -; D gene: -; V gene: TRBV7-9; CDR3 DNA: TGTGCCAGCAGCTTACCTATCCAGGACACATACGAGCAGTACTTC; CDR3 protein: CASSLPIQDTYEQYF
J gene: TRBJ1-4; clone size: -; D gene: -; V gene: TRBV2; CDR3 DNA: TGTGCCAGCTCGGACGACGCAACTAATGAAAAACTGTTTTTT; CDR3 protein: CASSDDATNEKLFF
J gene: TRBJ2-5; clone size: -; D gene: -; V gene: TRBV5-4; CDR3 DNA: TGTGCCAGCAGCCTACCGGGACCCAAGAAGGAAGAGACCCAGTACTTC; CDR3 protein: CASSLPGPKKEETQYF
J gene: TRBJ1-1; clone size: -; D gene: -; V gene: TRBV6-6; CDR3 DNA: TGTGCCAGCAGTTACAGGGGCAGGACGGCGAAAGCTTTCTTT; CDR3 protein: CASSYRGRTAKAFF
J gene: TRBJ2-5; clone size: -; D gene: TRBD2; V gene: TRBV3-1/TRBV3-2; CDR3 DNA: TGTGCCAGCAGCCAAGACCTAGCGGGGGGGACCCAGTACTTC; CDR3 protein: CASSQDLAGGTQYF
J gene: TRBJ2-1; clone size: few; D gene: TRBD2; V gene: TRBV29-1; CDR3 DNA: TGCAGCGTCGTGGGACTAGCGGCCTACAATGAGCAGTTCTTC; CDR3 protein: CSVVGLAAYNEQFF
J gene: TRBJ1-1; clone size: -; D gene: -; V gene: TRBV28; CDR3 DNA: TGTGCCAGCAGTATACAGGTTGGCGCTGAAGCTTTCTTT; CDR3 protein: CASSIQVGAEAFF
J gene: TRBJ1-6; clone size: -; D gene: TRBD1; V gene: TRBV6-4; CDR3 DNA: TGTGCCAGCAGCTTGGGACAGGGTAATTCACCCCTCCACTTT; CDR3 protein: CASSLGQGNSPLHF
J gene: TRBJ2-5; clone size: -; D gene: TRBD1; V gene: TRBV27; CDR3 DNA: TGTGCCAGCAGCGATCGACAGGGCCAGGGGGAGACCCAGTACTTC; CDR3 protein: CASSDRQGQGETQYF
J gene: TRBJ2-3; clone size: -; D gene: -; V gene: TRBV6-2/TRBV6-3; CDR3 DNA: TGTGCCAGCAGTTACTCGACTCACGCGGAGCCTAGCACAGATACGCAGTATTTT; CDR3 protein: CASSYSTHAEPSTDTQYF
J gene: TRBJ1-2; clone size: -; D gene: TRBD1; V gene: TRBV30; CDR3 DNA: TGTGCCTGGAGTCTACAGGGACAGATCTATGGCTACACCTTC; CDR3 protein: CAWSLQGQIYGYTF
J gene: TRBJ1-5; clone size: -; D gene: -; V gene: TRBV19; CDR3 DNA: TGTGCCAGTAGTATATTTGCTAATAGCAATCAGCCCCAGCATTTT; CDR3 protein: CASSIFANSNQPQHF
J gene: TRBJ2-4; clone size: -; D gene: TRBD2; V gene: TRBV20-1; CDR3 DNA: TGCAGTGCTAGTCACGCGGGGGGGCCCCTAAACATTCAGTACTTC; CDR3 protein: CSASHAGGPLNIQYF
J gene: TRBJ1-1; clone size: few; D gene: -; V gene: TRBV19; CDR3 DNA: TGTGCCAGTAGAATAGGATCGGGTGAAGCTTTCTTT; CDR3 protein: CASRIGSGEAFF
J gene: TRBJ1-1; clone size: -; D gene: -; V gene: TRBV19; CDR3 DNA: TGTGCCAGTAGTCTCCCGGGAGTGAACACTGAAGCTTTCTTT; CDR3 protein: CASSLPGVNTEAFF
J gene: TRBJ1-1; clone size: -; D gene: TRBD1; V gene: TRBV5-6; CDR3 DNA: TGTGCCAGCAGCAGTTACTACAGGGGGAACACTGAAGCTTTCTTT; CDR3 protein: CASSSYYRGNTEAFF
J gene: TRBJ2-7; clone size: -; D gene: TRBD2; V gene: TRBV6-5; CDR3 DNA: TGTGCCATAGGAGTAGCGGGGGCCTCCTACGAGCAGTACTTC; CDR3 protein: CAIGVAGASYEQYF
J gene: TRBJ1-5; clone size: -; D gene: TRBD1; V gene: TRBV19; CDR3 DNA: TGTGCCAGTAGAGCAGGGGGCGACGTTCAGCCCCAGCATTTT; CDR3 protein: CASRAGGDVQPQHF
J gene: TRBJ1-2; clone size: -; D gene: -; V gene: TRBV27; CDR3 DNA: TGTGCCAGCAGTTTACGGGGTGCCTATGGCTACACCTTC; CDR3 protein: CASSLRGAYGYTF
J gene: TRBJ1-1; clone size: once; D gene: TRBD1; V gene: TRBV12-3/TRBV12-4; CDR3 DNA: TGTGCCAGCACCCAACCCCGGGACAGTGAAGCTTTCTTT; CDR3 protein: CASTQPRDSEAFF
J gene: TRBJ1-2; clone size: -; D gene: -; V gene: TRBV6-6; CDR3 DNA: TGTGCCAGCAGTCCTCTTCGGTGGGGACAAGGGTTCTATGGCTACACCTTC; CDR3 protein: CASSPLRWGQGFYGYTF
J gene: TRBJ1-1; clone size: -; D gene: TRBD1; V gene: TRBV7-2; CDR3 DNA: TGTGCCAGCAGCTACCGGGACAGCTTAATTGAAGCTTTCTTT; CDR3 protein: CASSYRDSLIEAFF
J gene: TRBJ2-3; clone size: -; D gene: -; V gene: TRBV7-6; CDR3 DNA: TGTGCCAGCAGCCAAGCCTGGGGGGATACGCAGTATTTT; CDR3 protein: CASSQAWGDTQYF
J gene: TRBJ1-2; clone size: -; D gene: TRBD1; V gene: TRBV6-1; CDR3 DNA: TGTGCCAGCAGTGAAGAGTTAGGCCAGGGGGAGTTGTGGTATGGCTACACCTTC; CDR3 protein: CASSEELGQGELWYGYTF
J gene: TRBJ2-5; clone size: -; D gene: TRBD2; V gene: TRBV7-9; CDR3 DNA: TGTGCCAGCAGCTCCCAAGAACTAGCGGGAGGCGAGACCCAGTACTTC; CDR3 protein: CASSSQELAGGETQYF
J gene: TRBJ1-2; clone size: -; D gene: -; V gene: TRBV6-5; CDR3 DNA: TGTGCCAGCAGATATCTCACAGCTAGCTATGGCTACACCTTC; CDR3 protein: CASRYLTASYGYTF
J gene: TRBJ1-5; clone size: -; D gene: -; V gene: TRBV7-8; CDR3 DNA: TGTGCCAGCAGCTCCCTTGTATTTGCCCGAATTAATCAGCCCCAGCATTTT; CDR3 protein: CASSSLVFARINQPQHF
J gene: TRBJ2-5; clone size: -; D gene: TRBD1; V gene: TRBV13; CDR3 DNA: TGTGCCAGCAGCTTAGAACAGGGGGCGTCGTCAGAGACCCAGTACTTC; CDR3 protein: CASSLEQGASSETQYF
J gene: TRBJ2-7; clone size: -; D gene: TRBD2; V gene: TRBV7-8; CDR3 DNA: TGTGCCAGCAGCTTAGTCGGACTAGCGGGTGAGCAGTACTTC; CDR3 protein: CASSLVGLAGEQYF
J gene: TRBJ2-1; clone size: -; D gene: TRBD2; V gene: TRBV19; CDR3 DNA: TGTGCCAGTAGTATCCGCGGGACTAGCGGTAACAATGAGCAGTTCTTC; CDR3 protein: CASSIRGTSGNNEQFF
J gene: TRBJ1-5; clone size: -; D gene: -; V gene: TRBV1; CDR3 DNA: TGCACCAGCAGCCAAGATCTCTCGATTTTGAGGGGAGAGGCTCAGCCCCAGCATTTT; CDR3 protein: CTSSQDLSILRGEAQPQHF
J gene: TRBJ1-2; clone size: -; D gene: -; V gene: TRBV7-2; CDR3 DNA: TGTGCCAGCAGCCCCCAGAGTGGGAAGGGTGGCTACACCTTC; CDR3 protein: CASSPQSGKGGYTF